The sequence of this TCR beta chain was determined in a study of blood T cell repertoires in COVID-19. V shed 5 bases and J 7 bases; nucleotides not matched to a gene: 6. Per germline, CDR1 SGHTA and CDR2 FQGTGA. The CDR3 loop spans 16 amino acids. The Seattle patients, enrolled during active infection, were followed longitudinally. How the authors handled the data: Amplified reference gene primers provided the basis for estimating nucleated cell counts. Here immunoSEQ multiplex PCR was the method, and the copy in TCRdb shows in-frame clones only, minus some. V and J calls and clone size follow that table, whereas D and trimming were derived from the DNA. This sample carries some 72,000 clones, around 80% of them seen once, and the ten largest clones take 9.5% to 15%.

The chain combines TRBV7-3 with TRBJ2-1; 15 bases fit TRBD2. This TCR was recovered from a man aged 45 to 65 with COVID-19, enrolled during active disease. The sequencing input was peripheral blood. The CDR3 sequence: CASSTRTSGRVNEQFF. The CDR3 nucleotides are TGTGCCAGCAGCACAAGGACTAGCGGGAGGGTTAATGAGCAGTTCTTC.